A single sample is the source of the 26 T cell receptor beta chains below, sequenced in a study of T cells after yellow fever vaccination. TCRdb re-called the 5' RACE reads through MiXCR, storing one row per CDR3 protein. The profile shows 250,000 or so distinct CDR3 sequences, 3.6% of them singletons. Sample: PBMCs, taken 15 days after the yellow fever booster vaccination. These receptors originate from a man between 18 and 29 years old who received the YFV17D yellow fever vaccine.

In this sample, this clonotype turned up many times. The chain carries TRBV5-1 and TRBJ2-5; 8 nucleotides match TRBD1. This CDR3 spans 14 amino acids. Trimming cost V 3 bases and J 5 bases; bases outside gene matches: 6. Germline CDR1 reads SGHRS; CDR2 reads YFSETQ. In DNA form, the CDR3 reads TGCGCCAGCAGCTCGACAGGGGTACGGGAGACCCAGTACTTC. This sequence encodes CASSSTGVRETQYF. Complete variable domain (other parts from reference TRBV5-1 and TRBJ2-5): KAGVTQTPRYLIKTRGQQVTLSCSPISGHRSVSWYQQTPGQGLQFLFEYFSETQRNKGNFPGRFSGRQFSNSRSEMNVSTLELGDSALYLCASSSTGVRETQYFGPGTRLLVL.

This clonotype was counted at least ten times. Here the CDR3 reads CASSTYNNEQFF. The CDR3 DNA is TGTGCCAGCAGCACCTACAACAATGAGCAGTTCTTC. V is TRBV7-2 and J is TRBJ2-1, with D uncertain. CDR3 length: 12 amino acids. V shed 5 bases and J shed 5 bases, with 7 bases lying between them. Per the germline V gene, CDR1 is SGHTA and CDR2 is FQGNSA.

This clonotype was detected ten times or more. The chain couples TRBV7-9 to TRBJ2-5; the D is unclear. Germline V lookup: CDR1 SEHNR, CDR2 FQNEAQ (reference sequence). The CDR3 totals 14 residues. The V gene lost 3 bases and the J gene lost 3 bases, with 11 bases spanning the gap. The CDR3 here is CASSFGRSEETQYF. The CDR3 nucleotides are TGTGCCAGCAGCTTTGGCAGGAGCGAAGAGACCCAGTACTTC.

This clonotype was counted a few times. The gene calls are TRBV5-4 and TRBJ2-7, with D possibly TRBD2 on 6 matching bases. Per the germline V gene, CDR1 is SGHNT and CDR2 is YYREEE (reference sequence). The CDR3 is 14 residues long. Deletions cut 3 bases from V and 5 bases from J, with 15 bases between. The CDR3 DNA is TGTGCCAGCAGCTCCGGTTGGGGGGACCACGAGCAGTACTTC. Translating it yields CASSSGWGDHEQYF.

This clonotype was detected ten times or more. This chain links TRBV18 with TRBJ2-1; the match to TRBD2 covers 7 bases. The CDR3 extends over 14 amino acids. V lost 1 base to trimming and J lost 7 bases; unmatched junction nucleotides: 4. In germline, CDR1 is KGHSH, CDR2 LQKENI. The CDR3 spells CASSPLSGGNEQFF. In DNA form, the CDR3 reads TGTGCCAGCTCACCACTGTCCGGGGGGAATGAGCAGTTCTTC.

This clonotype was observed many times. The V and J genes are TRBV7-2 and TRBJ1-4; no clear D. Germline V gives CDR1 SGHTA, CDR2 FQGNSA. Trimming left V 2 bases short and J 3 bases short, with 10 bases between. The CDR3 contains 15 residues. The CDR3 region is CASSLSWVANEKLFF. The CDR3 DNA sequence: TGTGCCAGCAGCTTAAGCTGGGTGGCTAATGAAAAACTGTTTTTT.

This chain uses TRBV19 with TRBJ2-3; possibly TRBD2 for D (7 bases). Per the germline V gene, CDR1 is LNHDA and CDR2 is SQIVND (reference sequence). The CDR3 is 16 amino acids. Trimming shortened V by 5 bases and J by 3 bases, and 18 bases separated the two germline ends. The CDR3 loop is CASSRGGGLLTDTQYF. The CDR3 nucleotides read TGTGCCAGTAGTCGCGGGGGCGGTCTACTAACAGATACGCAGTATTTT.

There are many counts of this clonotype. CDR3 protein: CASSGQDSYEQYF. Written as DNA, the CDR3 is TGTGCCAGCAGTGGACAGGATTCCTACGAGCAGTACTTC. The V and J genes are TRBV27 and TRBJ2-7, with TRBD1 identical over 7 bases. V shed 5 bases, J shed 1 base, and the junction held 2 bases outside the gene matches. The V gene's germline CDR1 is MNHEY and CDR2 SMNVEV (reference sequence). CDR3 size: 13 residues.

This clonotype was detected many times. The chain employs TRBV19 and TRBJ2-1, with D tentatively TRBD2 (6 bases). The CDR3 is made up of 15 amino acids. Trimming took off 5 bases at V and 0 bases at J, with 11 bases between the two ends. Per germline, CDR1 LNHDA and CDR2 SQIVND (reference sequence). The chain's CDR3 is CASSAGRGSYNEQFF. The CDR3 coding sequence is TGTGCCAGTAGTGCGGGACGAGGCTCCTACAATGAGCAGTTCTTC.

This clonotype was seen many times. The chain has TRBV21-1 and TRBJ1-4; TRBD1 reflects the table's D call only, with no check against the DNA. TRBV21-1 is a pseudogene locus. CDR3 length: 14 residues. The CDR3 DNA reads as TGTGCCAGCAGCAACCACAGGGATTTGGAAAAACTGTTTTTT. Protein product: CASSNHRDLEKLFF.

This clonotype was picked up many times. The rearrangement uses TRBV7-2 and TRBJ2-7, with 7 bases identical to TRBD2. The CDR3 covers 15 residues. Unmatched junction bases numbered 7, after V lost 5 bases and J lost 0 bases. Per the germline V gene, CDR1 is SGHTA and CDR2 is FQGNSA. CDR3 residues: CASSISGTTSYEQYF. The CDR3 coding sequence is TGTGCCAGCAGCATTTCCGGGACTACCTCCTACGAGCAGTACTTC.

This clonotype was observed many times. The V call is TRBV12-3 or TRBV12-4, the J call TRBJ2-1; 7 bases fit TRBD1. With 6 bases clipped from V and 9 bases from J, the junction kept 5 bases outside the gene matches. This CDR3 has 12 residues. The DNA for the CDR3 is TGTGCCAGCAGCGGGACAGTCGGTGAGCAGTTCTTC. Amino acids: CASSGTVGEQFF.

This clonotype was counted many times. This sequence joins TRBV7-8 and TRBJ2-5; TRBD1 matches 7 bases. This CDR3 has 15 residues. V lost 4 bases and J lost 0; bases outside the gene matches: 5. Germline V gives CDR1 SGHVS, CDR2 FQNEAQ. In DNA form, the CDR3 reads TGTGCCAGCAGCTCGAGACAGGGAAACCAAGAGACCCAGTACTTC. It translates to CASSSRQGNQETQYF.

In this sample, this clonotype turned up many times. The chain joins TRBV19 to TRBJ2-2; 10 bases line up with TRBD2. Germline V CDR1 and CDR2: LNHDA, SQIVND (reference sequence). CDR3 length equals 18 residues. V trimming: 1 base; J trimming: 2 bases; junction bases outside the gene matches: 7. CDR3 DNA sequence: TGTGCCAGTAGTATAGTTGCCAGCGGGGGGGCCAACACCGGGGAGCTGTTTTTT. It yields the protein CASSIVASGGANTGELFF.

This clonotype was recorded many times. The chain combines TRBV11-2 with TRBJ1-2; 12 bases match TRBD1. Per germline, CDR1 SGHAT and CDR2 FQNNGV. The CDR3 runs 15 residues. J was trimmed by 5 bases and V by 5 bases; bases with no gene match: 6. The CDR3 DNA reads as TGTGCCAGCAGCCCGGGACAGGGGGCGGCATATGGCTACACCTTC. It yields the protein CASSPGQGAAYGYTF.

This clonotype was detected many times. The chain recombines TRBV5-1 with TRBJ2-2; D tentatively reads TRBD1 or TRBD2 (5 bases each). This CDR3 spans 18 amino acids. Per germline, CDR1 SGHRS and CDR2 YFSETQ. Trimming stripped 4 bases from V and 1 base from J, with 20 bases between. CDR3 residues: CASSVRRSGTVNTGELFF. Written as DNA, the CDR3 is TGCGCCAGCAGCGTAAGGAGGTCCGGGACGGTGAACACCGGGGAGCTGTTTTTT.

This clonotype was detected many times. The J gene is TRBJ1-2, the V gene TRBV7-2; D is uncertain. With 0 bases removed from V and 7 bases from J, the gap between germline ends came to 3 bases. Germline CDR1 SGHTA, CDR2 FQGNSA. The CDR3 totals 11 residues. The CDR3 region is CASSLAPGYTF. CDR3 DNA sequence: TGTGCCAGCAGCTTAGCTCCTGGCTACACCTTC.

This clonotype was counted ten times or more. The rearrangement uses TRBV12-3 or TRBV12-4 and TRBJ2-5; the D gene is possibly TRBD2 (6 bases). The V end lost 3 bases, the J end lost 2 bases, and 16 bases lay between the germline ends. This CDR3 has 16 residues. CDR3 in amino acids: CASSFWAGSPQETQYF. The CDR3, as DNA: TGTGCCAGCAGTTTTTGGGCGGGGAGCCCACAAGAGACCCAGTACTTC.

This clonotype has a count of ten or more. V gene TRBV7-9 combines with J gene TRBJ2-7, with 7 nucleotides matching TRBD2. Germline lookup yields CDR1 SEHNR and CDR2 FQNEAQ (reference sequence). The CDR3 runs 14 residues. Germline trimming cut 1 base from V and 2 bases from J; bases unmatched to any gene: 2. For the CDR3, the DNA is TGTGCCAGCAGCTTAGATGGACTAGCCTACGAGCAGTACTTC. Amino acid sequence: CASSLDGLAYEQYF. Full variable domain (missing parts from reference TRBV7-9 and TRBJ2-7): DTGVSQNPRHKITKRGQNVTFRCDPISEHNRLYWYRQTLGQGPEFLTYFQNEAQLEKSRLLSDRFSAERPKGSFSTLEIQRTEQGDSAMYLCASSLDGLAYEQYFGPGTRLTVT.

This clonotype was counted ten times or more. V is TRBV5-1 and J is TRBJ1-6; no firm D call. CDR3 size: 17 residues. Trimming removed 0 bases at V and 0 bases at J, with 10 bases between. Germline V gives CDR1 SGHRS, CDR2 YFSETQ. The CDR3 DNA follows: TGCGCCAGCAGCTTGGCTGGCAGTGGCTCCTATAATTCACCCCTCCACTTT. It specifies CASSLAGSGSYNSPLHF.

The rearrangement links TRBV11-2 to TRBJ1-1; D unclear. The CDR3 is 14 residues long. Germline lookup yields CDR1 SGHAT and CDR2 FQNNGV. With 1 base removed from V and 4 bases from J, the gap between germline ends came to 10 bases. CDR3 DNA sequence: TGTGCCAGCAGCTTAGGGCTGCGCGGCACTGAAGCTTTCTTT. Protein: CASSLGLRGTEAFF.

This clonotype has ten or more counts. The chain combines TRBV24-1 with TRBJ2-1; unclear D gene. V lost 4 bases, J lost 7 bases, and 4 bases lay in between. The germline V gene encodes CDR1 KGHDR and CDR2 SFDVKD. The CDR3 consists of 11 residues. The CDR3, as DNA: TGTGCCACCAGTGAGGCGAATGAGCAGTTCTTC. It codes for CATSEANEQFF.

This clonotype was detected many times. A much larger clone is a single base away; this may be a read error. The chain couples TRBV7-6 to TRBJ2-1; D tentatively reads TRBD1 or TRBD2 (6 bases each). The CDR3 contains 12 residues. The V end was cut by 2 bases, the J end by 8 bases, with 7 bases between. Germline CDR1 SGHVS, CDR2 FNYEAQ. The DNA of the CDR3 is TGTGCCAGCAGCTTAAGGGGGGATGAGCAGTTCTTC. Translating it yields CASSLRGDEQFF.

In this sample, this clonotype turned up many times. The chain is built from TRBV7-2 and TRBJ2-3; TRBD1 agrees at 9 bases. Looked up from germline, CDR1 is SGHTA and CDR2 is FQGNSA. Losses at the gene ends were 4 bases for V and 8 bases for J; bases not matched to a gene: 7. The CDR3 runs 14 residues. This CDR3 is CASSYNRGQSTQYF. The CDR3 DNA is TGTGCCAGCAGCTACAACAGGGGGCAGAGTACGCAGTATTTT.

This clonotype has at least ten counts. The chain joins TRBV15 to TRBJ2-5, with D perhaps matching TRBD2 (5 bases). Germline V gene sequence: CDR1 LNHNV, CDR2 YYDKDF (reference sequence). The CDR3 loop spans 16 amino acids. With 0 bases removed from V and 5 bases from J, the gap between germline ends came to 16 bases. CDR3 in DNA: TGTGCCACCAGCAGAGATGCCGGGGTAATGGAGGAGACCCAGTACTTC. Protein: CATSRDAGVMEETQYF.

In its sample, this clonotype was seen many times. The V call is TRBV5-1, the J call TRBJ2-3, with 12 positions matching TRBD2. The V segment lost 2 bases and the J segment 6 bases; nucleotides outside the gene matches: 7. The CDR3 is made up of 16 amino acids. CDR1 and CDR2 (germline): SGHRS, YFSETQ. The CDR3 DNA is TGCGCCAGCAGCTTAGGACTAGCGGGGAGTTCGGATACGCAGTATTTT. As protein: CASSLGLAGSSDTQYF.